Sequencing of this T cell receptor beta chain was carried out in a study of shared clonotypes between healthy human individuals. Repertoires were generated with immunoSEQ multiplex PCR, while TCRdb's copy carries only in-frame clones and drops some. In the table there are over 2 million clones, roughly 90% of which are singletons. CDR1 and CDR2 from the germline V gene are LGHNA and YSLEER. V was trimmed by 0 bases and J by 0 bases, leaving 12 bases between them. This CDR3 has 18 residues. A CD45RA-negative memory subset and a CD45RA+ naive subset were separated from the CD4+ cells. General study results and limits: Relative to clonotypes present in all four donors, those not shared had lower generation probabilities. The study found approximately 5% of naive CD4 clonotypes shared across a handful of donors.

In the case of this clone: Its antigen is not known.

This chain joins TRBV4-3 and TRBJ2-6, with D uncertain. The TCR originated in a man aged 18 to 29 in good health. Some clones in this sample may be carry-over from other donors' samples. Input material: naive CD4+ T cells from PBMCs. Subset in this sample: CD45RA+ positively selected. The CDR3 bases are TGCGCCAGCAGCCAAGATAAGCTGCGTCTCTCTGGGGCCAACGTCCTGACTTTC. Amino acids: CASSQDKLRLSGANVLTF.